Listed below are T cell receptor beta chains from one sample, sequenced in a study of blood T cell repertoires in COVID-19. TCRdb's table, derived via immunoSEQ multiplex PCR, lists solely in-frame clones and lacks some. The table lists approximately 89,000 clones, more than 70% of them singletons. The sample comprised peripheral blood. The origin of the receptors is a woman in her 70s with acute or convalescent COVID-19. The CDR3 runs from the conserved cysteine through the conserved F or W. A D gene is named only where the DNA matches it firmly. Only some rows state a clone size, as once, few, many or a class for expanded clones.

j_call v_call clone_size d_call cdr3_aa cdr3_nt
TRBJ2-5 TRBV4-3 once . CASSQTLTETQYF TGCGCCAGCAGCCAAACTTTAACGGAGACCCAGTACTTC
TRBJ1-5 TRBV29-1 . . CSVEGGPGDQPQHF TGCAGCGTTGAAGGGGGGCCAGGGGATCAGCCCCAGCATTTT
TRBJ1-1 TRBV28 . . CASSKSTGRVAEAFF TGTGCCAGCAGTAAGAGCACAGGTCGGGTGGCTGAAGCTTTCTTT
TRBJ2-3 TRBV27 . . CASSLSRGNTDTQYF TGTGCCAGCAGTTTATCGAGAGGGAACACAGATACGCAGTATTTT
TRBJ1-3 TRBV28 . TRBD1 CASSPRARGTGGHSGNTIYF TGTGCCAGCAGTCCAAGAGCCCGCGGGACAGGGGGCCACTCTGGAAACACCATATATTTT
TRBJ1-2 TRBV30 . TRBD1 CAWTAFGQGIPGYTF TGTGCCTGGACGGCATTCGGACAGGGGATCCCTGGCTACACCTTC
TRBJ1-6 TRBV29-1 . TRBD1 CSVTDRDNSPLHF TGCAGCGTTACTGACAGGGATAATTCACCCCTCCACTTT
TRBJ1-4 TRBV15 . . CATSRVRGTNEKLFF TGTGCCACCAGCAGAGTGCGCGGAACTAATGAAAAACTGTTTTTT
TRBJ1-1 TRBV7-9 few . CASSLAVTNTEAFF TGTGCCAGCAGCTTGGCAGTAACGAACACTGAAGCTTTCTTT
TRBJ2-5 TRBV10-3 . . CAISDFAQPGQETQYF TGTGCCATCAGTGATTTCGCGCAGCCAGGACAAGAGACCCAGTACTTC
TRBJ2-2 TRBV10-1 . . CASSEMRGPNTGELFF TGCGCCAGCAGTGAAATGCGGGGACCGAACACCGGGGAGCTGTTTTTT
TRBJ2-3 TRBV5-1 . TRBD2 CASSLEGTSGTDTQYF TGCGCCAGCAGCTTAGAGGGGACTAGTGGAACAGATACGCAGTATTTT
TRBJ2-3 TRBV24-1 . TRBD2 CATSEYGGSTDTQYF TGTGCCACCAGTGAATACGGGGGGAGCACAGATACGCAGTATTTT
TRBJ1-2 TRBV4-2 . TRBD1 CASSQAPGQGGYGYTF TGTGCCAGCAGCCAGGCACCAGGGCAGGGGGGCTATGGCTACACCTTC
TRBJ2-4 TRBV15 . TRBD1 CATSRDTGQGRLAKNIQYF TGTGCCACCAGCAGAGATACCGGACAGGGCCGATTAGCCAAAAACATTCAGTACTTC
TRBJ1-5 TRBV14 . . CASSQSPGQPQHF TGTGCCAGCAGCCAATCCCCAGGCCAGCCCCAGCATTTT
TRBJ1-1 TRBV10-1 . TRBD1 CASSEWPGQTPGGTEAFF TGCGCCAGCAGTGAGTGGCCGGGACAGACCCCCGGAGGGACTGAAGCTTTCTTT
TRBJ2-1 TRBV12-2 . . CASRSDGTRGHEQFF TGTGCAAGTCGCTCCGACGGGACTAGGGGCCATGAGCAGTTCTTC
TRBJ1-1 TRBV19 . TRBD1 CASSIAHRTGETEAFF TGTGCCAGTAGTATAGCCCACCGGACAGGGGAGACTGAAGCTTTCTTT
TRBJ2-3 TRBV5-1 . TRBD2 CASSLAGLGPDTQYF TGCGCCAGCAGCTTGGCGGGACTAGGACCAGATACGCAGTATTTT
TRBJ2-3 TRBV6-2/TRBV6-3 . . CASSYFSGITDTQYF TGTGCCAGCAGTTACTTTAGCGGAATCACAGATACGCAGTATTTT
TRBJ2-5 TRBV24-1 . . CATSVRRGETQYF TGTGCCACCAGTGTTCGCAGGGGAGAGACCCAGTACTTC
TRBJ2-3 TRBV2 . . CASRESMDTQYF TGTGCCAGCAGGGAAAGCATGGATACGCAGTATTTT
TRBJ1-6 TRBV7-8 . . CASSLSGGGRYNSPLHF TGTGCCAGCAGCTTATCGGGGGGTGGAAGATATAATTCACCCCTCCACTTT
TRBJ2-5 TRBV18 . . CASSPRDGGKETQYF TGTGCCAGCTCACCTCGGGACGGAGGGAAAGAGACCCAGTACTTC
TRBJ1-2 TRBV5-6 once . CASSFPAGYGYTF TGTGCCAGCAGCTTCCCAGCAGGCTATGGCTACACCTTC
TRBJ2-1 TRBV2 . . CASSRDTGNNEQFF TGTGCCAGCAGCCGGGACACAGGGAACAATGAGCAGTTCTTC
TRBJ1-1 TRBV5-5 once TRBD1 CASSGRRQGLNTEAFF TGTGCCAGCAGCGGCAGAAGACAGGGATTGAACACTGAAGCTTTCTTT
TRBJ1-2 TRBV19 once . CASSMQGMLGYTF TGTGCCAGTAGTATGCAGGGAATGCTTGGCTACACCTTC
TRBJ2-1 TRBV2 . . CASEQAVNEQFF TGTGCCAGCGAACAGGCAGTCAATGAGCAGTTCTTC
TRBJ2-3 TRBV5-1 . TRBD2 CASSSLSGRVADTQYF TGCGCCAGCAGCTCCCTAAGCGGGAGGGTTGCAGATACGCAGTATTTT
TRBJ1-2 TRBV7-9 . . CATPPGWDTDQANYGYTF TGTGCCACGCCTCCAGGCTGGGACACCGATCAAGCTAACTATGGCTACACCTTC
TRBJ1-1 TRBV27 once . CASSPLGQAIMNTEAFF TGTGCCAGCAGTCCCCTTGGACAAGCCATCATGAACACTGAAGCTTTCTTT
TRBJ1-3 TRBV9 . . CASSVAGGGTGNTIYF TGTGCCAGCAGCGTAGCTGGGGGCGGCACTGGAAACACCATATATTTT
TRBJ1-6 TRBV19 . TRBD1 CASSLGTGSNSPLHF TGTGCCAGTAGTTTAGGGACAGGGAGCAATTCACCCCTCCACTTT
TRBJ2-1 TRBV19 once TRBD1 CASSGTGGVYNEQFF TGTGCCAGTAGTGGGACAGGGGGGGTTTACAATGAGCAGTTCTTC
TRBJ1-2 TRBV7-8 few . CASSQDRSYGYTF TGTGCCAGCAGCCAGGACAGAAGTTATGGCTACACCTTC
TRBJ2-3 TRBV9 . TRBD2 CASSVARELGLVIDTQYF TGTGCCAGCAGCGTAGCCCGGGAACTTGGACTAGTCATAGATACGCAGTATTTT
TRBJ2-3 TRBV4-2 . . CASSQSQGYTDTQYF TGTGCCAGCAGCCAATCACAGGGATACACAGATACGCAGTATTTT
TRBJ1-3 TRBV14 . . CASSPGHLSGNTIYF TGTGCCAGCAGCCCGGGACATCTCTCTGGAAACACCATATATTTT
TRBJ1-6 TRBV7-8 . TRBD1 CASSPMGTGVNSPLHF TGTGCCAGCAGCCCGATGGGCACAGGGGTAAATTCACCCCTCCACTTT
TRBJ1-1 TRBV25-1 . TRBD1 CASRATGGMNTEAFF TGTGCCAGCAGAGCTACAGGGGGCATGAACACTGAAGCTTTCTTT
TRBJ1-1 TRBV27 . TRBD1 CASSSDRGWGSTEAFF TGTGCCAGCAGTTCGGACAGGGGGTGGGGAAGCACTGAAGCTTTCTTT
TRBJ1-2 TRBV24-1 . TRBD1 CATSDPRTGFYGYTF TGTGCCACCAGTGACCCGCGGACAGGGTTCTATGGCTACACCTTC
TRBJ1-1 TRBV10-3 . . CAISQGNTEAFF TGTGCCATCAGTCAGGGAAATACTGAAGCTTTCTTT
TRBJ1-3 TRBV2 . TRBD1 CASSDIRDRVNTIYF TGTGCCAGCAGTGATATTAGGGACAGGGTAAACACCATATATTTT
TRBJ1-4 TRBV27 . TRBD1 CASRRGQGGVSTNEKLFF TGTGCCAGCAGACGGGGACAGGGAGGAGTCTCCACTAATGAAAAACTGTTTTTT
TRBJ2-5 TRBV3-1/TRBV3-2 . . CASSPVPGHQETQYF TGTGCCAGCAGCCCCGTCCCAGGGCACCAAGAGACCCAGTACTTC
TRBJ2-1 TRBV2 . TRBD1 CASSRDRVVVNEQFF TGTGCCAGCAGTCGGGACAGGGTCGTGGTGAATGAGCAGTTCTTC
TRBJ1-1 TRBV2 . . CASSEQGRNTEAFF TGTGCCAGCAGTGAGCAGGGGAGGAACACTGAAGCTTTCTTT
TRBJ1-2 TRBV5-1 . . CASSLSADNYGYTF TGCGCCAGCAGCTTGAGCGCAGACAACTATGGCTACACCTTC
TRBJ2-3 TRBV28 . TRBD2 CASSRSGGRTDTQYF TGTGCCAGCAGCCGCAGCGGGGGGCGCACAGATACGCAGTATTTT
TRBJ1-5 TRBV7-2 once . CASSLNGILISNQPQHF TGTGCCAGCAGCTTAAACGGGATACTTATTAGCAATCAGCCCCAGCATTTT
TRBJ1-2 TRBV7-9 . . CASSLVGEIYGYTF TGTGCCAGCAGCTTAGTGGGAGAAATCTATGGCTACACCTTC
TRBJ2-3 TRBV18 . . CASSPTVGITDTQYF TGTGCCAGCTCACCAACAGTTGGAATCACAGATACGCAGTATTTT
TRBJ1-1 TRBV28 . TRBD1 CATADRATEAFF TGTGCCACCGCGGACAGGGCCACTGAAGCTTTCTTT
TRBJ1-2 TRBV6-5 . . CASNAGIYGYTF TGTGCCAGCAACGCGGGCATCTATGGCTACACCTTC
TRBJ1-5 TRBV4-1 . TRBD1 CASSHLTGVGQPQHF TGCGCCAGCAGCCACCTGACAGGGGTTGGACAGCCCCAGCATTTT